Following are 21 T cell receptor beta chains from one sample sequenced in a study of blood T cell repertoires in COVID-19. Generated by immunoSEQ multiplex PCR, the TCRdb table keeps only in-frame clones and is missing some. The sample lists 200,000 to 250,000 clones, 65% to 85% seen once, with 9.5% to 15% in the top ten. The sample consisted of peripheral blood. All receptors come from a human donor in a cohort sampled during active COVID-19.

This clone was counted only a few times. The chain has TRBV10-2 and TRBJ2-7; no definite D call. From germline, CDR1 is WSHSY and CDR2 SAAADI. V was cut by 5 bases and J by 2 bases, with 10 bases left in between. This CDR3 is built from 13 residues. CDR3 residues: CASSQTEAYEQYF. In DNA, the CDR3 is TGCGCCAGCAGTCAAACAGAAGCCTACGAGCAGTACTTC.

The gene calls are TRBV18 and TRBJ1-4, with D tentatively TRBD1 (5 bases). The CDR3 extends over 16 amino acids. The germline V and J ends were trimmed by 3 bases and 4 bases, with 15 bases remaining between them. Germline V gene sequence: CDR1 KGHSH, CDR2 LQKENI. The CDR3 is CASSPLQDTFNEKLFF. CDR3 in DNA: TGTGCCAGCTCACCGTTACAGGACACCTTTAATGAAAAACTGTTTTTT.

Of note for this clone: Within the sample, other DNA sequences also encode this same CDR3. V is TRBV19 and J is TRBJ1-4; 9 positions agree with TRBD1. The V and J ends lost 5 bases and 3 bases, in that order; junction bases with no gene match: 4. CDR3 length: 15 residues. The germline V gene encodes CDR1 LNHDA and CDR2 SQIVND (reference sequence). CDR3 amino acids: CASSPRQGANEKLFF. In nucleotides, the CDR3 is TGTGCCAGTAGTCCTCGACAGGGGGCTAATGAAAAACTGTTTTTT.

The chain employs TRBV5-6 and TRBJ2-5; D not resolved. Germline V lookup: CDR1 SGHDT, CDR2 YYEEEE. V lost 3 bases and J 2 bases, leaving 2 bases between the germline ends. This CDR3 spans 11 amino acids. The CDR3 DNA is TGTGCCAGCAGCTCACAAGAGACCCAGTACTTC. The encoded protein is CASSSQETQYF.

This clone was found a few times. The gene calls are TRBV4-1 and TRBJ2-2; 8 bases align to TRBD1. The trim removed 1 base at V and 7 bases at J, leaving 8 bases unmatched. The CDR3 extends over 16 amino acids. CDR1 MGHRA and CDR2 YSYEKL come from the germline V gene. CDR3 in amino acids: CASSQVPRGRIGELFF. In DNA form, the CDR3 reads TGCGCCAGCAGCCAAGTTCCCAGGGGGCGAATCGGGGAGCTGTTTTTT.

The CDR3 loop reads CASSSPTGVGDGYTF. CDR3 in DNA: TGCGCCAGCAGCTCCCCGACAGGGGTGGGCGATGGCTACACCTTC. The genes are TRBV5-1 and TRBJ1-2, with 8 bases matching TRBD1. V lost 3 bases to trimming and J lost 6 bases; unmatched junction nucleotides: 10. The length of the CDR3 is 15 residues. Germline V lookup: CDR1 SGHRS, CDR2 YFSETQ.

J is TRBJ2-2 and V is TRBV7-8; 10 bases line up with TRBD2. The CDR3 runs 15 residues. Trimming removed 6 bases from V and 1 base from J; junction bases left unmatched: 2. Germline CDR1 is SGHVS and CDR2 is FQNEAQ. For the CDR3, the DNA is TGTGCCAGCAGGGTAGCGGGGGGGAACACCGGGGAGCTGTTTTTT. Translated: CASRVAGGNTGELFF.

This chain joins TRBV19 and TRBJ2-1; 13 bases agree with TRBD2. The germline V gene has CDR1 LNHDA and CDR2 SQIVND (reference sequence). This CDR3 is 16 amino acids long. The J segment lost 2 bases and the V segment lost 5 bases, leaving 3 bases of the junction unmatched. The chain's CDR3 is CASSFGTSGTYNEQFF. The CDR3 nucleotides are TGTGCCAGTAGTTTCGGGACTAGCGGGACCTACAATGAGCAGTTCTTC. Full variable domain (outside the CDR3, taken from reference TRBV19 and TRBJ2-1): DGGITQSPKYLFRKEGQNVTLSCEQNLNHDAMYWYRQDPGQGLRLIYYSQIVNDFQKGDIAEGYSVSREKKESFPLTVTSAQKNPTAFYLCASSFGTSGTYNEQFFGPGTRLTVL.

For the CDR3, the DNA is TGTGCCAGCAGCCTAATACTAGCGGGGGGCGGGGTAGATACGCAGTATTTT. Amino acids: CASSLILAGGGVDTQYF. The chain links TRBV3-1 (or the pseudogene TRBV3-2) to TRBJ2-3; 12 bases are shared with TRBD2. Germline trimming cut 4 bases from V and 5 bases from J; bases unmatched to any gene: 10. Germline V CDR1 and CDR2: LGHDT, YNNKEL (reference sequence). The CDR3 loop spans 17 amino acids.

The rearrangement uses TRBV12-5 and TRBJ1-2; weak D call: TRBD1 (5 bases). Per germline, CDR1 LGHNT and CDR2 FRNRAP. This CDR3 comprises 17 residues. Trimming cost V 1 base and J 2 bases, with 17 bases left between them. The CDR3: CASGLGAWGRVNYGYTF. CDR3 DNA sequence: TGTGCTAGTGGTTTGGGCGCGTGGGGCAGGGTGAACTATGGCTACACCTTC.

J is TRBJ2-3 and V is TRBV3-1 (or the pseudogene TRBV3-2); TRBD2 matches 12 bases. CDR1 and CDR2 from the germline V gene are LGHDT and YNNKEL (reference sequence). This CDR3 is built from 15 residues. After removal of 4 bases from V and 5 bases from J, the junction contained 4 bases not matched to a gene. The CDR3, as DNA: TGTGCCAGCAGCCCTAGCGGGAGGGCGGGAGATACGCAGTATTTT. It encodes CASSPSGRAGDTQYF.

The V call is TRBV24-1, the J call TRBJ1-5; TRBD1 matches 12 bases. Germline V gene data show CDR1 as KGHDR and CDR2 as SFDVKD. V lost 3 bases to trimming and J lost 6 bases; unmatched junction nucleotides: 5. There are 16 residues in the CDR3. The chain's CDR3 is CATSDGGQGASQPQHF. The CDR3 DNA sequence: TGTGCCACCAGTGATGGGGGACAGGGGGCTAGTCAGCCCCAGCATTTT.

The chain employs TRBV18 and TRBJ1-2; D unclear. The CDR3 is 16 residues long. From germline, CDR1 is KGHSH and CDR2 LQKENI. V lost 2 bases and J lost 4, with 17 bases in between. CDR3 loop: CASSPTQALKLYGYTF. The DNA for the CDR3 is TGTGCCAGCTCACCAACCCAGGCATTGAAACTCTATGGCTACACCTTC.

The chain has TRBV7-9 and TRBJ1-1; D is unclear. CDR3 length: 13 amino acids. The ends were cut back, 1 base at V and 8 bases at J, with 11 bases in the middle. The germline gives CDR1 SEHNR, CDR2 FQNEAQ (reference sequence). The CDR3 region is CASSLVALAEAFF. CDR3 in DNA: TGTGCCAGCAGCTTAGTGGCTCTGGCAGAAGCTTTCTTT. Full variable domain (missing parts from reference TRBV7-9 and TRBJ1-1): DTGVSQNPRHKITKRGQNVTFRCDPISEHNRLYWYRQTLGQGPEFLTYFQNEAQLEKSRLLSDRFSAERPKGSFSTLEIQRTEQGDSAMYLCASSLVALAEAFFGQGTRLTVV.

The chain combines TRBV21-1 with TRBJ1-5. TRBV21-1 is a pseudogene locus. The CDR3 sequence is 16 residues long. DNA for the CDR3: TGTGCCAGCAGCAAAACGGGAGGGACAGAGGATCAGCCCCAGCATTTT. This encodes CASSKTGGTEDQPQHF.

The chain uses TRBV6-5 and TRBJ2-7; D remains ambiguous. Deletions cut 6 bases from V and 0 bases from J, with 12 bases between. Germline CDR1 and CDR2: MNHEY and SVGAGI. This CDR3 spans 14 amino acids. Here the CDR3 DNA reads TGTGCCAGCAGGTTGGGTCACAGCTCCTACGAGCAGTACTTC. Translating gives CASRLGHSSYEQYF.

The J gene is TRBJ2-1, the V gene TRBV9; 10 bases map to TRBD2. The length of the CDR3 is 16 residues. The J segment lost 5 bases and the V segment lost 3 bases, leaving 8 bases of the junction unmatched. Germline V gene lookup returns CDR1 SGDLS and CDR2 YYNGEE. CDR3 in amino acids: CASSAGGAGGDNEQFF. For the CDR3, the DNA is TGTGCCAGCAGCGCCGGGGGAGCGGGAGGGGACAATGAGCAGTTCTTC.

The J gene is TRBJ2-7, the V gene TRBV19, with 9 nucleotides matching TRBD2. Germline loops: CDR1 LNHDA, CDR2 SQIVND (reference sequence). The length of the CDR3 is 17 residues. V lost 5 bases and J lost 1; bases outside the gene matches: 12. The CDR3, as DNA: TGTGCCAGTAGTGGGGTAGCGGGGGAGAAAATGTCCTACGAGCAGTACTTC. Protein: CASSGVAGEKMSYEQYF.

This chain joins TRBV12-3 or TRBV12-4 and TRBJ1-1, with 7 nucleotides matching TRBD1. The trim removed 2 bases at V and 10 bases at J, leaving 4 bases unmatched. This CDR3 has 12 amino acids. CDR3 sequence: CASSLLAGGAFF. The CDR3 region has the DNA TGTGCCAGCAGTTTATTGGCAGGGGGAGCTTTCTTT.

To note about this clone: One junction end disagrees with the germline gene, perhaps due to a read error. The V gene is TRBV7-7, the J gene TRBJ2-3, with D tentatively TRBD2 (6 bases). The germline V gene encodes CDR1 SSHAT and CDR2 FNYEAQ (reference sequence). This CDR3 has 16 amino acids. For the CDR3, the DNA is TGTGCTAGCAGCCCAGAGTTGGGGGGTGGCACAGATACGCAGTATTTT. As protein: CASSPELGGGTDTQYF.

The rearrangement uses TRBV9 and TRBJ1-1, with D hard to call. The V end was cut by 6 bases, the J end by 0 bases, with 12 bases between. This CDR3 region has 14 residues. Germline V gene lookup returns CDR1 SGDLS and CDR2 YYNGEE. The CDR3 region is CASTNGIMNTEAFF. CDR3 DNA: TGTGCCAGCACTAACGGGATCATGAACACTGAAGCTTTCTTT.